This T cell receptor (beta chain) was identified in a study of CD8 T cells in Susac syndrome. As to this clonotype: Its antigen is still unknown.

Overall study results and limits: The authors acknowledged that the study's TCR sequencing and HLA analysis involved relatively few individuals.

A quantity of 0.5 to 1 ug RNA underwent reverse transcription using random hexamers. TCRdb redid the calling of the immunoSEQ multiplex PCR reads with MiXCR, one entry per CDR3 protein. The sample consists of some 190,000 distinct CDR3 sequences, about 94% of them appearing once. Patients with stable or active relapsing-remitting disease, all of them treatment-naive, made up the multiple sclerosis controls. Both CD4+ and CD8+ T cells were negatively isolated, and TEMRA cells underwent FACS enrichment. Unmatched junction bases numbered 3, after V lost 1 base and J lost 7 bases. Germline V lookup: CDR1 SNHLY, CDR2 FYNNEI. This CDR3 contains 14 residues.

Sequencing was performed on CD4+ T cells from PBMCs. The chain is built from TRBV2 and TRBJ2-1; 8 bases are a match to TRBD2. This sequence was found in a human donor with multiple sclerosis. This CDR3 is CASSEVAGINEQFF. CDR3 nucleotides: TGTGCCAGCAGTGAAGTAGCGGGGATTAATGAGCAGTTCTTC.